This T cell receptor beta chain was sequenced during a study of Ad26.COV2.S vaccination and SARS-CoV-2 variants. Study at large: Of the COV1001 trial arms, the Ad26.COV2.S arm included the donor. Donor got 5x10^10 or 1x10^11 viral particles of Ad26.COV2.S. Findings and limits, study-wide: Vaccine and placebo groups showed comparable non-spike TCR breadth.

Assay: immunoSEQ multiplex PCR; the TCRdb copy retains only in-frame clones and omits some. The sample has fewer than 300,000 clones; around 87% are singletons. Treatment specified: some 19 received Ad26.COV2.S at low or high dose, single or two shots; 5 received placebo; per-sample allocation not given. Specimens were obtained on day 63 following the first vaccine or placebo injection. Concerning this clone: Its matching antigen is unknown.

V lost 6 bases and J lost 0, with 10 bases in between. The CDR3 spans 14 residues. Germline CDR1 reads SGHKS; CDR2 reads YYEKEE (reference sequence). The chain carries TRBV5-5 and TRBJ2-1; D gene unclear. The sample in question was peripheral blood, obtained in a trial of Ad26.COV2.S vaccine versus placebo. The source of this sequence is a person aged 18-65 years who received the Ad26.COV2.S COVID-19 vaccine or a placebo. CDR3 in DNA: TGTGCCAGCAAAGAGGAGCTCTCCTACAATGAGCAGTTCTTC. It codes for CASKEELSYNEQFF.